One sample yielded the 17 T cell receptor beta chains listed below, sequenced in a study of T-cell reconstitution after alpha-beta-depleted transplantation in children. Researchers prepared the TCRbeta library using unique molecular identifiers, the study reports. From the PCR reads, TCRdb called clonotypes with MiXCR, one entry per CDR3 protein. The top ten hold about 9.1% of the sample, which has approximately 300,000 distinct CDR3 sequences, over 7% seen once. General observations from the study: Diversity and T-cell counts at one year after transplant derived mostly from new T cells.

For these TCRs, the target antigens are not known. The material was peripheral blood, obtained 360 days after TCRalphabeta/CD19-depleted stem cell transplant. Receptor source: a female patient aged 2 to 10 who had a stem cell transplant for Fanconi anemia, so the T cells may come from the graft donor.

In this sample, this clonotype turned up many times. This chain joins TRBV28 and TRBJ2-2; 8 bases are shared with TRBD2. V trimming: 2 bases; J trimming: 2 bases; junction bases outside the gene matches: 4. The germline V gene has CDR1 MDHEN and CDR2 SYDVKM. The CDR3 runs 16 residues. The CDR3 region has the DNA TGTGCCAGCAGTTTAAGGACTAGCCCCAACACCGGGGAGCTGTTTTTT. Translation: CASSLRTSPNTGELFF. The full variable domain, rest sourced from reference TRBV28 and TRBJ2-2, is DVKVTQSSRYLVKRTGEKVFLECVQDMDHENMFWYRQDPGLGLRLIYFSYDVKMKEKGDIPEGYSVSREKKERFSLILESASTNQTSMYLCASSLRTSPNTGELFFGEGSRLTVL.

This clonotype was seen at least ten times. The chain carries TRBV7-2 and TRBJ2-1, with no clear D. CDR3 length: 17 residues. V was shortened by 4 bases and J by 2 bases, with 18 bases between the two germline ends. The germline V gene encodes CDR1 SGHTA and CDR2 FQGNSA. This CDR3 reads CASSSIPNLPTYNEQFF. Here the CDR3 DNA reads TGTGCCAGCAGCTCGATCCCTAATCTCCCCACCTACAATGAGCAGTTCTTC.

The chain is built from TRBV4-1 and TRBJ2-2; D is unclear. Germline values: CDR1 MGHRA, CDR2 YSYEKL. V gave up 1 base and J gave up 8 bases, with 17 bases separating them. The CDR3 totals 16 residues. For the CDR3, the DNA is TGCGCCAGCAGCCAAGTAGTGGGCGTTGTTGGTGGGGAGCTGTTTTTT. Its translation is CASSQVVGVVGGELFF.

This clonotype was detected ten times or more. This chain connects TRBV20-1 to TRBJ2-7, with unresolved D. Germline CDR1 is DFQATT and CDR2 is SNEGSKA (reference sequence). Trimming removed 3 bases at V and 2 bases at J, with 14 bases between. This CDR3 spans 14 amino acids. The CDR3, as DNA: TGCAGTGCTAGCGGTTCACGGCTAGCCTACGAGCAGTACTTC. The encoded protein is CSASGSRLAYEQYF.

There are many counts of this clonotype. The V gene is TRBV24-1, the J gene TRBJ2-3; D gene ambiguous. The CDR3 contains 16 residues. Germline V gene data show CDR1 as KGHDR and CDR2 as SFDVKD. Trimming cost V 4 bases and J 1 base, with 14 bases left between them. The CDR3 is CATSDPDRRGTDTQYF. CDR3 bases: TGTGCCACCAGTGACCCGGACCGTCGGGGCACAGATACGCAGTATTTT.

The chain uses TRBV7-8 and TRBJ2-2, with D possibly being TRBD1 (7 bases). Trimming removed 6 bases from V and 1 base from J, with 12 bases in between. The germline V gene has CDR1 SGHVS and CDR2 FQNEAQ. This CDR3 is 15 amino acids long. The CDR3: CASSTQGGNTGELFF. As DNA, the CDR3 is TGTGCCAGCAGTACCCAGGGGGGGAACACCGGGGAGCTGTTTTTT.

The CDR3 region is CASSLHRDYPSNEQFF. As DNA, the CDR3 is TGTGCCAGCAGTCTCCACCGGGACTACCCATCCAATGAGCAGTTCTTC. J is TRBJ2-1 and V is TRBV28, with 7 bases aligning to TRBD2. The CDR3 is 16 amino acids. The trim removed 5 bases at V and 6 bases at J, leaving 13 bases unmatched. Germline lookup yields CDR1 MDHEN and CDR2 SYDVKM.

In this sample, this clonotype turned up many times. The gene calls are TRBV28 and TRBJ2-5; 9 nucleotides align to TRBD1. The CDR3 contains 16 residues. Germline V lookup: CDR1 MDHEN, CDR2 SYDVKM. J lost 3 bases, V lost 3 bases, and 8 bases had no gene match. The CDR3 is CASSLRGTGSKETQYF. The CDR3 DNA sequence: TGTGCCAGCAGTTTGAGGGGGACAGGGAGCAAAGAGACCCAGTACTTC.

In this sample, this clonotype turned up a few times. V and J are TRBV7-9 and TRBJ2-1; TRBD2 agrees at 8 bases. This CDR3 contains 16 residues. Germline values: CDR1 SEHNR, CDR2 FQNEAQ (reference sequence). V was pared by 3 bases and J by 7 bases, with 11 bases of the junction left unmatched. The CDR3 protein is CASSFRGSGALNEQFF. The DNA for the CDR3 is TGTGCCAGCAGCTTTCGTGGTAGCGGGGCTTTGAATGAGCAGTTCTTC. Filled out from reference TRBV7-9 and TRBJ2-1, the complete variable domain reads DTGVSQNPRHKITKRGQNVTFRCDPISEHNRLYWYRQTLGQGPEFLTYFQNEAQLEKSRLLSDRFSAERPKGSFSTLEIQRTEQGDSAMYLCASSFRGSGALNEQFFGPGTRLTVL.

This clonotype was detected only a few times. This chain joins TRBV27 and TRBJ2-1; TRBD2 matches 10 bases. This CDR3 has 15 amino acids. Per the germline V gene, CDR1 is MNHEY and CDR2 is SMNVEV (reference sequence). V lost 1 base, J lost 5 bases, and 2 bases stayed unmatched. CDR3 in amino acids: CASSLYTSGNNEQFF. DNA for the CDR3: TGTGCCAGCAGTTTATATACTAGCGGGAACAATGAGCAGTTCTTC.

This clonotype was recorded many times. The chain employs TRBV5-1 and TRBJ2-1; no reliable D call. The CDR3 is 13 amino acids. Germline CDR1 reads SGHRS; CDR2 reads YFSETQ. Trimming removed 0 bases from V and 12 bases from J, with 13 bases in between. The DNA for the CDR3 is TGCGCCAGCAGCTTGGCCTTGCATCCCCCGCAGTTCTTC. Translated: CASSLALHPPQFF.

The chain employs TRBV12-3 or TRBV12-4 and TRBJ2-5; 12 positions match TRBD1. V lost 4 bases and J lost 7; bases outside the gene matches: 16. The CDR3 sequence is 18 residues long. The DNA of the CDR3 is TGTGCCAGCAGTTCAGCCGGGACAGGGGGCCTTGGCCCGTGGACCCAGTACTTC. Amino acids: CASSSAGTGGLGPWTQYF.

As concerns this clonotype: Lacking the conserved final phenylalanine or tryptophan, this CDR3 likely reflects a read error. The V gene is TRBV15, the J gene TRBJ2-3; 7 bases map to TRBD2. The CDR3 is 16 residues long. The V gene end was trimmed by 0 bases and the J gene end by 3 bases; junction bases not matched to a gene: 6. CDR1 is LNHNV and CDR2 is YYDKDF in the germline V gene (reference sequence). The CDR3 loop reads CATSRDRQGGTDTQYI. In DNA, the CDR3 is TGTGCCACCAGCAGAGATCGGCAGGGAGGGACAGATACGCAGTATATT.

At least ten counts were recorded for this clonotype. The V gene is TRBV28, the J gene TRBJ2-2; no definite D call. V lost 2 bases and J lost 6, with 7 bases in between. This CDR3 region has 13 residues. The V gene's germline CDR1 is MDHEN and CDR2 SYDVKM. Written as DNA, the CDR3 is TGTGCCAGCAGTTTAAGCCTCCCCGGGGAGCTGTTTTTT. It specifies CASSLSLPGELFF.

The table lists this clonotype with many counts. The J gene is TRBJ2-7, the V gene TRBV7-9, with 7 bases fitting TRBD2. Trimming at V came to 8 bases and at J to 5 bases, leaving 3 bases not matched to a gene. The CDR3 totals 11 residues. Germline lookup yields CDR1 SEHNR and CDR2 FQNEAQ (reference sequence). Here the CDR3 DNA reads TGTGCCAGCGGTCGGGGGGACGAGCAGTACGTC. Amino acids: CASGRGDEQYV.

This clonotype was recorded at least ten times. CDR3 residues: CASSSHWGVWDTGELFF. The DNA for the CDR3 is TGTGCCAGCAGTTCCCACTGGGGGGTGTGGGACACCGGGGAGCTGTTTTTT. The J gene is TRBJ2-2, the V gene TRBV28; perhaps TRBD2 as D (6 bases). Per the germline V gene, CDR1 is MDHEN and CDR2 is SYDVKM. Deletions cut 4 bases from V and 3 bases from J, with 18 bases between. CDR3 length equals 17 residues.

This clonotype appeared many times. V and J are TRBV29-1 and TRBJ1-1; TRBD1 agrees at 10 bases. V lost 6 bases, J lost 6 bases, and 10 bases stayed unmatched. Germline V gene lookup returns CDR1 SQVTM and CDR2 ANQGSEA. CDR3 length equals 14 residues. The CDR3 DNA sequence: TGCAGCGTAGTAGGGACAGGGGATAGCGCTGAAGCTTTCTTT. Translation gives CSVVGTGDSAEAFF.